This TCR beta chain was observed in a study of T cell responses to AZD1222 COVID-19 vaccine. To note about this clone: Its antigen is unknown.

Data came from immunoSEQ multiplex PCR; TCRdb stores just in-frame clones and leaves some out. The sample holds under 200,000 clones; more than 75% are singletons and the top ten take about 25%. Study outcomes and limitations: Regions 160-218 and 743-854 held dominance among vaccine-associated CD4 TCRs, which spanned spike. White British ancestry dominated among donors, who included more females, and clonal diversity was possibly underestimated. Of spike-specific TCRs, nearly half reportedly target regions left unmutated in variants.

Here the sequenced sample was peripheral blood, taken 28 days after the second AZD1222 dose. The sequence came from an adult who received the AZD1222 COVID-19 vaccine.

CDR3 nucleotide sequence: TGTGCCAGCAGCGCCCTAACCACCGGGGAGCTGTTTTTT. Amino acid sequence: CASSALTTGELFF. The chain carries TRBV9 and TRBJ2-2, with D uncertain. From germline, CDR1 is SGDLS and CDR2 YYNGEE. V lost 3 bases and J 4 bases, leaving 7 bases between the germline ends. The CDR3 sequence is 13 residues long. The full variable domain, with the rest looked up from reference TRBV9 and TRBJ2-2, is DSGVTQTPKHLITATGQRVTLRCSPRSGDLSVYWYQQSLDQGLQFLIQYYNGEERAKGNILERFSAQQFPDLHSELNLSSLELGDSALYFCASSALTTGELFFGEGSRLTVL.